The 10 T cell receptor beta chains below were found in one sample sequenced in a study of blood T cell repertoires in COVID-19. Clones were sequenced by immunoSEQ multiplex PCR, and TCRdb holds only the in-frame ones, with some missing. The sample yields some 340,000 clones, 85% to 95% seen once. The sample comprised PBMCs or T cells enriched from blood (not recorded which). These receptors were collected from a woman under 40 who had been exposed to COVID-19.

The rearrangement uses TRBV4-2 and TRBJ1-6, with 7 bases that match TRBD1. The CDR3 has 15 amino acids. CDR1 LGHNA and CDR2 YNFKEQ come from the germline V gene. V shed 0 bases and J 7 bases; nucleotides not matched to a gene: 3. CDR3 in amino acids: CASSQETGRNSPLHF. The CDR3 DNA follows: TGTGCCAGCAGCCAAGAGACAGGGAGAAATTCACCCCTCCACTTT.

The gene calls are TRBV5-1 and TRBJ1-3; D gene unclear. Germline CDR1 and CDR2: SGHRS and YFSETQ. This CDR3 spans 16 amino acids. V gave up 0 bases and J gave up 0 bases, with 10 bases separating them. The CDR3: CASSLEPVRSGNTIYF. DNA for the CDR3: TGCGCCAGCAGCTTGGAACCGGTCCGCTCTGGAAACACCATATATTTT.

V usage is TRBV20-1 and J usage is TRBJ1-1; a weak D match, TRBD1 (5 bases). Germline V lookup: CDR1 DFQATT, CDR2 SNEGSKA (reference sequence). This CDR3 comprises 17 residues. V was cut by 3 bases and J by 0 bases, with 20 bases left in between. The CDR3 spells CSASIPQWGRMNTEAFF. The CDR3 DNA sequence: TGCAGTGCTAGTATCCCCCAGTGGGGCCGCATGAACACTGAAGCTTTCTTT.

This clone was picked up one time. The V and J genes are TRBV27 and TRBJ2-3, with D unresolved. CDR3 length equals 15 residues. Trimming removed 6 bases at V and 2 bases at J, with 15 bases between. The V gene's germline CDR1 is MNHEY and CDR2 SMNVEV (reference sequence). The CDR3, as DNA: TGTGCCAGCAGGTCCCTAAGTGAGGTCACAGATACGCAGTATTTT. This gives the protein CASRSLSEVTDTQYF.

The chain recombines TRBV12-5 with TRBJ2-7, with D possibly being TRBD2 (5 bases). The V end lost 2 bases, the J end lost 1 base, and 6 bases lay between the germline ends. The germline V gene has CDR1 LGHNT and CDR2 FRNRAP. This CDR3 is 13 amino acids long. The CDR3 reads CASGLTGSYEQYF. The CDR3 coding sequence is TGTGCTAGTGGTTTGACGGGGTCCTACGAGCAGTACTTC.

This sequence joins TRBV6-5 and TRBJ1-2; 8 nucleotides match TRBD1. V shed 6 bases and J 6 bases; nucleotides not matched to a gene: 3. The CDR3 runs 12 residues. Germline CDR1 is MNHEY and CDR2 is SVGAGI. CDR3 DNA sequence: TGTGCCAGCAGAGACAGGGGCGATGGCTACACCTTC. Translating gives CASRDRGDGYTF.

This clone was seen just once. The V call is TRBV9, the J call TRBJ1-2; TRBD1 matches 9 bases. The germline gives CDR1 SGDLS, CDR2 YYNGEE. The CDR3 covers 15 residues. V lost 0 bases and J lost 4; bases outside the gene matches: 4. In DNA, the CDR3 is TGTGCCAGCAGCGTAGGAGGGACAGGGTCCTATGGCTACACCTTC. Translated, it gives CASSVGGTGSYGYTF. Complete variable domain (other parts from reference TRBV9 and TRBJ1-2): DSGVTQTPKHLITATGQRVTLRCSPRSGDLSVYWYQQSLDQGLQFLIQYYNGEERAKGNILERFSAQQFPDLHSELNLSSLELGDSALYFCASSVGGTGSYGYTFGSGTRLTVV.

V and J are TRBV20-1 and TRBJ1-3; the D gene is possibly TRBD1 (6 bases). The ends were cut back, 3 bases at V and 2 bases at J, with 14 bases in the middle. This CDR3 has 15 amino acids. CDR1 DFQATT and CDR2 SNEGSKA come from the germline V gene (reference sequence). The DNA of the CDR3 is TGCAGTGCTAGTTCGCCCAGGGGTCCTGGAAACACCATATATTTT. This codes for CSASSPRGPGNTIYF.

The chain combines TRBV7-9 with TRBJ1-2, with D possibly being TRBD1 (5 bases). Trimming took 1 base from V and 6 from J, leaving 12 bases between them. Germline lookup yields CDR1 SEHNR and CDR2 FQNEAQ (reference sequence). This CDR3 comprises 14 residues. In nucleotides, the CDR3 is TGTGCCAGCAGCTTAGATAGGGGAGGAGATGGCTACACCTTC. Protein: CASSLDRGGDGYTF.

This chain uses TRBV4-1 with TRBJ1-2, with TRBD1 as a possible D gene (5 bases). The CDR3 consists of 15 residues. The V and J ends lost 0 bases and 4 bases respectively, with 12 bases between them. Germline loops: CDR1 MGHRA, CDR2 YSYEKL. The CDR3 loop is CASSQDPDNRYGYTF. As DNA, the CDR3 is TGCGCCAGCAGCCAAGACCCGGACAACCGCTATGGCTACACCTTC.